Below are 8 T cell receptor beta chains sequenced from a single sample in a study of T cell changes during pregnancy in multiple sclerosis. The table came from immunoSEQ multiplex PCR; TCRdb's copy has only in-frame clones and leaves some out. The table has about 30,000 clones, about nine tenths seen once. This material consisted of CD8+ T cells from peripheral blood mononuclear cells, taken in the second trimester of pregnancy. Receptors originate from a female donor with multiple sclerosis, enrolled in a pregnancy study.

This chain uses TRBV9 with TRBJ1-2; a weak D match, TRBD1 (6 bases). CDR3 length equals 13 residues. With 3 bases removed from V and 8 bases from J, the gap between germline ends came to 14 bases. CDR1 SGDLS and CDR2 YYNGEE come from the germline V gene. The CDR3 sequence: CASSEGGAGGYTF. The CDR3 bases are TGTGCCAGCAGCGAGGGGGGGGCGGGAGGCTACACCTTC.

CDR3 residues: CASRPSGEGDEQYF. The CDR3 coding sequence is TGTGCCAGCAGACCCTCAGGTGAGGGCGACGAGCAGTACTTC. The chain employs TRBV6-1 and TRBJ2-7; perhaps TRBD2 as D (5 bases). Trimming pared 6 bases from V and 5 bases from J, leaving 17 bases between. The germline gives CDR1 MNHNS, CDR2 SASEGT. CDR3 length equals 14 residues.

The J gene is TRBJ1-2, the V gene TRBV11-3; 7 positions agree with TRBD1. Germline V gene data show CDR1 as SGHNT and CDR2 as YENEEA. The J segment lost 0 bases and the V segment lost 5 bases, leaving 6 bases of the junction unmatched. This CDR3 has 15 residues. This CDR3 is CASSKDRAPNYGYTF. The CDR3 nucleotides are TGTGCCAGCAGCAAAGACAGGGCCCCTAACTATGGCTACACCTTC.

The rearrangement joins TRBV5-6 to TRBJ2-1, with TRBD1 matching over 7 bases. Germline CDR1 and CDR2: SGHDT and YYEEEE. The V segment lost 4 bases and the J segment 7 bases; nucleotides outside the gene matches: 5. This CDR3 has 13 amino acids. The chain's CDR3 is CASSNGQANEQFF. CDR3 nucleotide sequence: TGTGCCAGCAGCAACGGACAGGCTAATGAGCAGTTCTTC.

V and J are TRBV6-4 and TRBJ2-3, with D unresolved. V gave up 5 bases and J gave up 0 bases, with 12 bases separating them. Germline loops: CDR1 MRHNA, CDR2 SNTAGT. The CDR3 is made up of 15 amino acids. Written as DNA, the CDR3 is TGTGCCAGCAGTCTTACGGTGTCTAGCACAGATACGCAGTATTTT. Protein product: CASSLTVSSTDTQYF.

The chain has TRBV7-9 and TRBJ1-5; tentatively, D is TRBD1 (5 bases). Germline CDR1 reads SEHNR; CDR2 reads FQNEAQ (reference sequence). This CDR3 is 12 amino acids long. V was shortened by 2 bases and J by 7 bases, with 6 bases between the two germline ends. In DNA form, the CDR3 reads TGTGCCAGCAGCTTATGGGGCCAGCCCCAGCATTTT. As protein: CASSLWGQPQHF.

The chain carries TRBV6-1 and TRBJ1-2; the D gene is possibly TRBD1 (5 bases). Germline values: CDR1 MNHNS, CDR2 SASEGT. The V and J ends lost 4 bases and 5 bases respectively, with 23 bases between them. CDR3 length: 17 residues. CDR3 DNA: TGTGCCAGCAGTGTCACTCAGACAGAAATCCCCGTATATGGCTACACCTTC. It codes for CASSVTQTEIPVYGYTF.

There are a few counts of this clone. J is TRBJ1-1 and V is TRBV7-3; no definite D call. In germline, CDR1 is SGHTA, CDR2 FQGTGA. CDR3 length equals 14 residues. Trimming cost V 5 bases and J 4 bases, with 14 bases left between them. The CDR3 protein is CASSQQAGLTEAFF. The DNA of the CDR3 is TGTGCCAGCAGCCAGCAGGCGGGCCTCACTGAAGCTTTCTTT.